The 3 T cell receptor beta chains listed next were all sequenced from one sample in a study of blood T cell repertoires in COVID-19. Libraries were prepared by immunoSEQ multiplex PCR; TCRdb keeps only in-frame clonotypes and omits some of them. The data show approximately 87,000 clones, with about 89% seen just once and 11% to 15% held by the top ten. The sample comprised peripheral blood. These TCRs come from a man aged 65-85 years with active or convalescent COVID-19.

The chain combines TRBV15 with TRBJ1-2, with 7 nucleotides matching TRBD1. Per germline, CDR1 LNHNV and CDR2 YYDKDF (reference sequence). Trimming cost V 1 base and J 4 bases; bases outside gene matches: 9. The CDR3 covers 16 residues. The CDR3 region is CATSRGESGTAYGYTF. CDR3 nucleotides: TGTGCCACCAGCAGAGGGGAGTCGGGGACAGCCTATGGCTACACCTTC.

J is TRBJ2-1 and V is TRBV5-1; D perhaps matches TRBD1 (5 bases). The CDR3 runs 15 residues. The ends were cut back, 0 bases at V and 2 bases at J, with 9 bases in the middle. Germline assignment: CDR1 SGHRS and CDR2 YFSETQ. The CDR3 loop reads CASSLGAGTYNEQFF. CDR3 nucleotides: TGCGCCAGCAGCTTGGGGGCAGGGACCTACAATGAGCAGTTCTTC.

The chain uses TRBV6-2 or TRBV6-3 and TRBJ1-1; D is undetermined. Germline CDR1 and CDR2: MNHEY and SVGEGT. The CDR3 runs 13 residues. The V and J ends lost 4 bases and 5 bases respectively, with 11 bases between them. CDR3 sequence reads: CASSLSSRTEAFF. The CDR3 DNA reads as TGTGCCAGCAGTTTAAGTTCGCGGACTGAAGCTTTCTTT.